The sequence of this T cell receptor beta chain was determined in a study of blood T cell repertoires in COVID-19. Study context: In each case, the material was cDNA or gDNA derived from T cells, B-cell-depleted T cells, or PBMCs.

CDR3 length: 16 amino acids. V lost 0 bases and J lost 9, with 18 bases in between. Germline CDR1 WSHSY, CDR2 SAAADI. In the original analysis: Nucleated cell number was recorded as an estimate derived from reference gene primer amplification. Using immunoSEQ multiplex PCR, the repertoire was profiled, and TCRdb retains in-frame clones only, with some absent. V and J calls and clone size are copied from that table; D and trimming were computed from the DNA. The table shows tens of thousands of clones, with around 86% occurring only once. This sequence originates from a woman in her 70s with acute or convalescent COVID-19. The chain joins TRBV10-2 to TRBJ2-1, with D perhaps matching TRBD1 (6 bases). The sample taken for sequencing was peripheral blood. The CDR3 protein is CASSESQGRWNTEQFF. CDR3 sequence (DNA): TGCGCCAGCAGTGAGTCACAGGGTAGGTGGAATACTGAGCAGTTCTTC.